Presented here are 32 T cell receptor beta chains from one specimen sequenced in a study of OX40 agonist ivuxolimab in advanced cancers. Produced via immunoSEQ multiplex PCR; TCRdb's table is partial and in-frame only. The top ten clones hold about 38% of a sample with around 31,000 clones, around nine tenths of them seen once. The specimen comprised CD4+ or CD8+ T cells sorted from blood, sampled in a trial of the OX40 agonist ivuxolimab. Source of these receptors: an adult with an advanced solid tumor such as melanoma, head and neck, liver or kidney cancer.

The chain links TRBV27 to TRBJ2-7; D might be TRBD1 or TRBD2, each matching 5 bases. The CDR3 is 17 amino acids. V lost 0 bases to trimming and J lost 3 bases, with 18 bases between them. Germline V gives CDR1 MNHEY, CDR2 SMNVEV (reference sequence). The CDR3 region has the DNA TGTGCCAGCAGTTTATCCACCCCGGGGACCGGGGACTACGAGCAGTACTTC. Translated, it gives CASSLSTPGTGDYEQYF.

Written as DNA, the CDR3 is TGTGCCAGCAGCGTTTACCCCTCCCCACAGGGAAGCACAGATACGCAGTATTTT. This gives the protein CASSVYPSPQGSTDTQYF. J is TRBJ2-3 and V is TRBV5-5; D might be TRBD1 (6 bases). The germline CDR1 and CDR2 sequences are SGHKS and YYEKEE (reference sequence). V was shortened by 4 bases and J by 0 bases, with 21 bases between the two germline ends. CDR3 length: 18 amino acids.

V gene TRBV4-1 combines with J gene TRBJ1-5, with D possibly matching TRBD1 (5 bases). The germline V gene has CDR1 MGHRA and CDR2 YSYEKL. The V and J ends lost 0 bases and 5 bases respectively, with 11 bases between them. The CDR3 is 15 amino acids. The CDR3: CASSQESGWDQPQHF. The CDR3 DNA is TGCGCCAGCAGCCAAGAATCAGGGTGGGATCAGCCCCAGCATTTT.

This chain joins TRBV4-1 and TRBJ2-7; 11 bases line up with TRBD1. Unmatched junction bases numbered 3, after V lost 5 bases and J lost 3 bases. The CDR3 length is 14 residues. The germline V gene encodes CDR1 MGHRA and CDR2 YSYEKL. The CDR3 region has the DNA TGCGCCAGCAGCTTGGGACAGGGGGGCTACGAGCAGTACTTC. Encoded protein: CASSLGQGGYEQYF.

The V call is TRBV7-9, the J call TRBJ2-7; D not certain. Germline CDR1 SEHNR, CDR2 FQNEAQ (reference sequence). Trimming took off 4 bases at V and 3 bases at J, with 7 bases between the two ends. This CDR3 is built from 12 residues. CDR3 sequence: CASSSEYYEQYF. Written as DNA, the CDR3 is TGTGCCAGCAGCTCGGAATACTACGAGCAGTACTTC.

CDR3 sequence: CASSLAVPYQPQHF. The CDR3 nucleotides are TGTGCCAGTAGTCTGGCAGTGCCTTATCAGCCCCAGCATTTT. This rearrangement joins TRBV19 to TRBJ1-5; no reliable D call. Trimming took off 5 bases at V and 5 bases at J, with 13 bases between the two ends. The CDR3 consists of 14 residues. CDR1 LNHDA and CDR2 SQIVND come from the germline V gene (reference sequence).

In this sample, this clone turned up a few times. The V gene is TRBV7-6, the J gene TRBJ2-2; weak D call: TRBD2 (7 bases). V dropped 5 bases and J dropped 4 bases, with 20 bases sitting between them. The CDR3 spans 17 residues. From germline, CDR1 is SGHVS and CDR2 FNYEAQ. The CDR3: CASSPPPRGARTGELFF. In DNA, the CDR3 is TGTGCCAGCAGCCCCCCACCCCGGGGGGCGCGCACCGGGGAGCTGTTTTTT.

The chain links TRBV6-6 to TRBJ2-1, with D perhaps TRBD1 or TRBD2 (6 bases each). Germline-derived CDR1 and CDR2 are MNHNY and SVGAGI (reference sequence). Deletions cut 6 bases from V and 8 bases from J, with 11 bases between. This CDR3 is built from 12 residues. CDR3 region: CASSYRGDEQFF. For the CDR3, the DNA is TGTGCCAGCAGCTATAGGGGGGATGAGCAGTTCTTC.

The chain couples TRBV7-9 to TRBJ2-1, with a tentative D call TRBD1 (5 bases). The germline V gene has CDR1 SEHNR and CDR2 FQNEAQ (reference sequence). V dropped 5 bases and J dropped 3 bases, with 23 bases sitting between them. This CDR3 region has 18 residues. The CDR3 region is CASSLRQPGPVGYNEQFF. The CDR3, as DNA: TGTGCCAGCAGCCTGAGACAGCCAGGGCCCGTGGGCTACAATGAGCAGTTCTTC.

The chain links TRBV7-6 to TRBJ2-5; D ambiguous. The V and J ends lost 1 base and 3 bases respectively, with 9 bases between them. Germline V gene sequence: CDR1 SGHVS, CDR2 FNYEAQ. The CDR3 covers 14 residues. For the CDR3, the DNA is TGTGCCAGCAGCTTAGTGGTTCAAGAAGAGACCCAGTACTTC. Protein sequence: CASSLVVQEETQYF. The variable domain in full, completed from reference TRBV7-6 and TRBJ2-5, reads GAGVSQSPRYKVTKRGQDVALRCDPISGHVSLYWYRQALGQGPEFLTYFNYEAQQDKSGLPNDRFSAERPEGSISTLTIQRTEQRDSAMYRCASSLVVQEETQYFGPGTRLLVL.

In DNA, the CDR3 is TGTGCCAGCGCTAGCCAGGGCGCCGGGGAGCTGTTTTTT. As protein: CASASQGAGELFF. V and J are TRBV25-1 and TRBJ2-2; either TRBD1 or TRBD2 may supply D (5 bases each). Germline loops: CDR1 MGHDK, CDR2 SYGVNS. Trimming left V 8 bases short and J 6 bases short, with 13 bases between. This CDR3 is built from 13 residues.

This rearrangement joins TRBV5-6 to TRBJ2-1, with a tentative D call TRBD1 (6 bases). V lost 0 bases to trimming and J lost 12 bases, with 7 bases between them. Germline-derived CDR1 and CDR2 are SGHDT and YYEEEE. The length of the CDR3 is 11 residues. The CDR3 DNA reads as TGTGCCAGCAGCTTGGAGGACAGGCAGTTCTTC. This sequence encodes CASSLEDRQFF.

Worth noting for this clone: Other DNA sequences of this sample code for an identical CDR3. This chain connects TRBV11-1 to TRBJ1-1, with D possibly TRBD1 on 5 matching bases. CDR1 is SGHAT, CDR2 FQDESV, per germline (reference sequence). The germline V and J ends were trimmed by 1 base and 5 bases, with 14 bases remaining between them. The CDR3 sequence is 15 residues long. Written as DNA, the CDR3 is TGTGCCAGCAGCTTAGGCTCCGGGGGTCTGACTGAAGCTTTCTTT. Translated, it gives CASSLGSGGLTEAFF.

CDR3 loop: CASSHAPGGPYEQYF. CDR3 in DNA: TGTGCCAGCAGCCATGCCCCCGGGGGCCCCTACGAGCAGTACTTC. This chain joins TRBV4-2 and TRBJ2-7; possibly TRBD1 or TRBD2 for D (6 bases each). Per germline, CDR1 LGHNA and CDR2 YNFKEQ. The V end was cut by 3 bases, the J end by 2 bases, with 14 bases between. The length of the CDR3 is 15 residues.

This chain connects TRBV9 to TRBJ2-3; D is undetermined. The length of the CDR3 is 12 residues. The V gene's germline CDR1 is SGDLS and CDR2 YYNGEE. The germline V and J ends were trimmed by 1 base and 5 bases, with 5 bases remaining between them. Here the CDR3 DNA reads TGTGCCAGCAGCGTACCGGGAGATACGCAGTATTTT. Translation gives CASSVPGDTQYF.

V usage is TRBV14 and J usage is TRBJ2-1; 9 nucleotides align to TRBD1. CDR3 length: 15 amino acids. The V gene's germline CDR1 is SGHDN and CDR2 FVKESK. Unmatched junction bases numbered 4, after V lost 4 bases and J lost 3 bases. CDR3 loop: CASSLTGGFYNEQFF. The CDR3 DNA is TGTGCCAGCAGCCTGACAGGGGGGTTCTACAATGAGCAGTTCTTC.

The chain carries TRBV7-9 and TRBJ2-2; D gene uncertain. Trimming removed 1 base at V and 4 bases at J, with 7 bases between. CDR3 length equals 14 residues. From germline, CDR1 is SEHNR and CDR2 FQNEAQ (reference sequence). This CDR3 reads CASSLDSFTGELFF. CDR3 sequence (DNA): TGTGCCAGCAGCTTAGACAGTTTCACCGGGGAGCTGTTTTTT.

The V and J genes are TRBV18 and TRBJ1-5; the D is unclear. V was shortened by 4 bases and J by 1 base, with 17 bases between the two germline ends. The germline CDR1 and CDR2 sequences are KGHSH and LQKENI. The CDR3 runs to 17 residues. For the CDR3, the DNA is TGTGCCAGCTCACTCTCCGTGAGCTTCTCAAGCAATCAGCCCCAGCATTTT. This encodes CASSLSVSFSSNQPQHF.

The rearrangement links TRBV7-6 to TRBJ1-5; D not resolved. The V gene lost 5 bases and the J gene lost 0 bases, with 11 bases spanning the gap. CDR3 size: 15 residues. Germline V CDR1 and CDR2: SGHVS, FNYEAQ. The CDR3 coding sequence is TGTGCCAGCAGCCTAAACGGGAATAGCAATCAGCCCCAGCATTTT. It encodes CASSLNGNSNQPQHF.

This chain uses TRBV30 with TRBJ2-7; maybe TRBD1 (5 bases). The CDR3 extends over 14 amino acids. V gave up 2 bases and J gave up 1 base, with 12 bases separating them. Germline V CDR1 and CDR2: GTSNPN, SVGIG (reference sequence). The CDR3 spells CAWSLKGNSYEQYF. The CDR3 DNA is TGTGCCTGGAGTCTCAAGGGGAATTCCTACGAGCAGTACTTC.

The chain joins TRBV6-1 to TRBJ1-4; D unclear. This CDR3 spans 16 amino acids. V lost 1 base to trimming and J lost 3 bases, with 12 bases between them. Germline V gene lookup returns CDR1 MNHNS and CDR2 SASEGT. Here the CDR3 reads CASSEGIIRANEKLFF. The CDR3 nucleotides are TGTGCCAGCAGTGAAGGAATTATCAGAGCTAATGAAAAACTGTTTTTT.

The J gene is TRBJ2-7, the V gene TRBV6-5; a weak D match, TRBD1 (6 bases). With 0 bases removed from V and 2 bases from J, the gap between germline ends came to 14 bases. This CDR3 is built from 16 residues. Germline loops: CDR1 MNHEY, CDR2 SVGAGI. CDR3 protein: CASSYSMQGLTYEQYF. In DNA, the CDR3 is TGTGCCAGCAGTTACTCGATGCAGGGGCTAACCTACGAGCAGTACTTC.

The gene calls are TRBV7-9 and TRBJ2-2, with 7 bases lining up with TRBD2. The length of the CDR3 is 16 residues. The V gene's germline CDR1 is SEHNR and CDR2 FQNEAQ (reference sequence). V gave up 2 bases and J gave up 5 bases; unmatched junction bases: 8. CDR3: CASSLREGEGTGELFF. CDR3 bases: TGTGCCAGCAGCTTAAGGGAGGGCGAGGGAACCGGGGAGCTGTTTTTT.

This chain joins TRBV6-1 and TRBJ1-5, with D unclear. The CDR3 covers 15 residues. Trimming pared 2 bases from V and 5 bases from J, leaving 13 bases between. Germline loops: CDR1 MNHNS, CDR2 SASEGT. The CDR3 DNA sequence: TGTGCCAGCAGTGAATCCGCCACCAGCTATCAGCCCCAGCATTTT. Its translation: CASSESATSYQPQHF.

This sequence joins TRBV7-9 and TRBJ2-7; TRBD1 matches at 9 bases. The CDR3 is made up of 19 amino acids. Germline-derived CDR1 and CDR2 are SEHNR and FQNEAQ (reference sequence). Trimming removed 0 bases from V and 2 bases from J; junction bases left unmatched: 14. The CDR3 loop is CASSLARTGAPRVTYEQYF. The CDR3 nucleotides read TGTGCCAGCAGCTTAGCGAGGACAGGGGCGCCACGAGTTACCTACGAGCAGTACTTC.

The rearrangement joins TRBV28 to TRBJ1-1; no firm D call. The CDR3 length is 13 residues. In germline, CDR1 is MDHEN, CDR2 SYDVKM. The V end was cut by 5 bases, the J end by 1 base, with 8 bases between. In nucleotides, the CDR3 is TGTGCCAGCAGTCTATCAGGGAACACTGAAGCTTTCTTT. This translates into CASSLSGNTEAFF.

In its sample, this clone is medium-sized. The V call is TRBV6-5, the J call TRBJ1-4; 8 bases agree with TRBD1. Germline V gene sequence: CDR1 MNHEY, CDR2 SVGAGI. The CDR3 has 15 residues. J was trimmed by 8 bases and V by 4 bases; bases with no gene match: 9. The chain's CDR3 is CASSSGQGETEKLFF. The CDR3 DNA is TGTGCCAGCAGTTCTGGACAGGGTGAAACAGAAAAACTGTTTTTT.

The chain is built from TRBV30 and TRBJ1-1; possible D gene TRBD1, 5 bases. The CDR3 spans 13 residues. Trimming cost V 5 bases and J 0 bases, with 10 bases left between them. CDR1 GTSNPN and CDR2 SVGIG come from the germline V gene (reference sequence). The DNA of the CDR3 is TGTGCCTGGGGGGACGAAATGAACACTGAAGCTTTCTTT. It is translated as CAWGDEMNTEAFF.

This sequence joins TRBV7-8 and TRBJ2-7; TRBD1 is a possible D gene (6 bases). V lost 2 bases and J 5 bases, leaving 19 bases between the germline ends. This CDR3 spans 16 amino acids. Germline CDR1 SGHVS, CDR2 FQNEAQ. The CDR3 DNA sequence: TGTGCCAGCAGCTTATATGACCGCAGGGGTGCCGACGAGCAGTACTTC. It translates to CASSLYDRRGADEQYF. Supplemented by reference TRBV7-8 and TRBJ2-7, the full variable domain reads GAGVSQSPRYKVAKRGQDVALRCDPISGHVSLFWYQQALGQGPEFLTYFQNEAQLDKSGLPSDRFFAERPEGSVSTLKIQRTQQEDSAVYLCASSLYDRRGADEQYFGPGTRLTVT.

V gene TRBV6-1 combines with J gene TRBJ1-5; the D gene is possibly TRBD1 (5 bases). The CDR3 has 13 amino acids. V was clipped by 8 bases and J by 7 bases, with 15 bases between them. Germline lookup yields CDR1 MNHNS and CDR2 SASEGT. The DNA of the CDR3 is TGTGCCAGCCAAGGGACGGCACTACAGCCCCAGCATTTT. Translating gives CASQGTALQPQHF.

This clone is medium-sized within its sample. This chain links TRBV6-4 with TRBJ2-1; 7 positions agree with TRBD2. Germline loops: CDR1 MRHNA, CDR2 SNTAGT. The junction had 7 bases not matched to a gene; V was cut back by 2 bases and J by 9 bases. The CDR3 is 14 amino acids. The DNA of the CDR3 is TGTGCCAGCAGTGACGGCGGGAGTGAGATTGAGCAGTTCTTC. Residues: CASSDGGSEIEQFF.

This clone turned up a few times. Sequence at one end of the junction differs from germline and may be a read error. This specimen includes other DNA sequences encoding the same CDR3. The chain employs TRBV4-1 and TRBJ2-5; no firm D call. Germline CDR1 MGHRA, CDR2 YSYEKL. This CDR3 has 16 amino acids. CDR3 in DNA: TGTGCCAGCAGCCAAGAAGAGTTTGGGTTTGAAGAGACCCAGTACTTC. Translation gives CASSQEEFGFEETQYF.